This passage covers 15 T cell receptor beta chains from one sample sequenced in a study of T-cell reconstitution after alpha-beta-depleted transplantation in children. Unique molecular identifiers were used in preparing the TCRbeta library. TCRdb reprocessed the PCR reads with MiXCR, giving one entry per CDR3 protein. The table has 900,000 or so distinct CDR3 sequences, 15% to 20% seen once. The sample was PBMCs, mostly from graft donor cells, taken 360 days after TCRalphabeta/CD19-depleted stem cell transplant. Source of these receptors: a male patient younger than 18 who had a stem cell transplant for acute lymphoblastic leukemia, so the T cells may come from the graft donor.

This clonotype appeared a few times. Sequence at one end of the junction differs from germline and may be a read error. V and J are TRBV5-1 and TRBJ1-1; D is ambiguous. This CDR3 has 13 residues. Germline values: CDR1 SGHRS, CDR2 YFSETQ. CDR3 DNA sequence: TGCGCCAGCACCTTGGCCAGATCAACTGAAGCTTTCTTT. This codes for CASTLARSTEAFF. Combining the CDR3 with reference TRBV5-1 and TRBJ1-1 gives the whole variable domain KAGVTQTPRYLIKTRGQQVTLSCSPISGHRSVSWYQQTPGQGLQFLFEYFSETQRNKGNFPGRFSGRQFSNSRSEMNVSTLELGDSALYLCASTLARSTEAFFGQGTRLTVV.

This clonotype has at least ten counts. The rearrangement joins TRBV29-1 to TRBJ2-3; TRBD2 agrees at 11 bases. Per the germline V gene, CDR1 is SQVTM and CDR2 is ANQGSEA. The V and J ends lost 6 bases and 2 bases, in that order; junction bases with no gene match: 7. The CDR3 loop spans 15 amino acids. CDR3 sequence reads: CSVKGTSGITDTQYF. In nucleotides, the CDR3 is TGCAGCGTAAAAGGGACTAGCGGTATCACAGATACGCAGTATTTT.

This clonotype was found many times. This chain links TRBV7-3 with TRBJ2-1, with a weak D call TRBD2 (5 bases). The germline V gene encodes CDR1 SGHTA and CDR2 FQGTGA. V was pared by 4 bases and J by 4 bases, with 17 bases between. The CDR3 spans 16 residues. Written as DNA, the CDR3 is TGTGCCAGCAGCTCCACGGTGGCGCGGGCTTACAATGAGCAGTTCTTC. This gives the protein CASSSTVARAYNEQFF.

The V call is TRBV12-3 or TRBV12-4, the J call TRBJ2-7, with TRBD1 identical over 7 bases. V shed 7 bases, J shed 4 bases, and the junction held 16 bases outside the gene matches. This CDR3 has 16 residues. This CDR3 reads CASTPPGQRFEYEQYF. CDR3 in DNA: TGTGCCAGCACTCCCCCGGGACAGAGGTTCGAGTACGAGCAGTACTTC.

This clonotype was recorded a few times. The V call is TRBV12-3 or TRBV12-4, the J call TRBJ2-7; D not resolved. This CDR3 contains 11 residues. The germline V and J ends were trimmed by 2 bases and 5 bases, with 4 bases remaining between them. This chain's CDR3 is CASSLQDEQYF. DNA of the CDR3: TGTGCCAGCAGTTTACAAGACGAGCAGTACTTC.

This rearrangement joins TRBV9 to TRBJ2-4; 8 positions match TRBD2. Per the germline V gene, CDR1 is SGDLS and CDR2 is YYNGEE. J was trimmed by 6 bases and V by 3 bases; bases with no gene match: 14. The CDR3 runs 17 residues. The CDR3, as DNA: TGTGCCAGCAGCGCGGGGGGGCAGTTCTCACGAGGAAACATTCAGTACTTC. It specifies CASSAGGQFSRGNIQYF.

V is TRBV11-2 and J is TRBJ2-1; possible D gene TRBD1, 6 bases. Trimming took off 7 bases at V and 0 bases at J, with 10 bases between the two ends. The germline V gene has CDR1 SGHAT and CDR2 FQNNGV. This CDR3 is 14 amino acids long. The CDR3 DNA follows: TGTGCCAGCACCCGGACAGACTCCTACAATGAGCAGTTCTTC. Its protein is CASTRTDSYNEQFF.

Here the CDR3 reads CSARTGFEYGYTF. The CDR3 coding sequence is TGCAGTGCGCGGACAGGTTTTGAGTATGGCTACACCTTC. The V gene is TRBV20-1, the J gene TRBJ1-2; 7 nucleotides agree with TRBD1. The germline gives CDR1 DFQATT, CDR2 SNEGSKA (reference sequence). Germline trimming cut 6 bases from V and 5 bases from J; bases unmatched to any gene: 9. The CDR3 has 13 amino acids.

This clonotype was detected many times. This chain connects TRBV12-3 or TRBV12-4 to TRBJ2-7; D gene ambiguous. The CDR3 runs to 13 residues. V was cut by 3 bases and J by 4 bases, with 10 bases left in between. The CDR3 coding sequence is TGTGCCAGCAGTTTTGACCGGGTTTACGAGCAGTACTTC. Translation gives CASSFDRVYEQYF.

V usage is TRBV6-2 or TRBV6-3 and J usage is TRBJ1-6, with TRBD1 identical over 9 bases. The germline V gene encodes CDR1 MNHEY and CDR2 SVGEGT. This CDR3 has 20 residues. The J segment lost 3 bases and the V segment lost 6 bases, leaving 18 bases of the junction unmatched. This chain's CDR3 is CASSPFPDRGLIGYNSPLHF. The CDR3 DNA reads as TGTGCCAGCAGCCCCTTTCCGGACAGGGGATTAATAGGCTATAATTCACCCCTCCACTTT.

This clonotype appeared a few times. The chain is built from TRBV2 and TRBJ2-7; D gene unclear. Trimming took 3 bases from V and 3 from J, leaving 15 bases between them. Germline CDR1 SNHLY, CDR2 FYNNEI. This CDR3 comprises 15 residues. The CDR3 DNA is TGTGCCAGCAGTGATCGATCTCCTTTGGGCTACGAGCAGTACTTC. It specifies CASSDRSPLGYEQYF.

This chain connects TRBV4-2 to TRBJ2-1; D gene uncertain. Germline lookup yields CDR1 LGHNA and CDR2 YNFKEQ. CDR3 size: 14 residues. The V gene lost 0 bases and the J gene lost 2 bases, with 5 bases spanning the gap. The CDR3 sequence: CASSQDLTYNEQFF. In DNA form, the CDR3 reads TGTGCCAGCAGCCAAGATCTGACCTACAATGAGCAGTTCTTC.

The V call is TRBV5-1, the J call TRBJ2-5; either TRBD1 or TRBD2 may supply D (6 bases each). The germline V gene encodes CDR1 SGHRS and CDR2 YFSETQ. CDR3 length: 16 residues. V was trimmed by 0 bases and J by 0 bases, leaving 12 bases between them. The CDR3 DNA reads TGCGCCAGCAGCTTGGCCCAGGGGACTGACCAAGAGACCCAGTACTTC. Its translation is CASSLAQGTDQETQYF. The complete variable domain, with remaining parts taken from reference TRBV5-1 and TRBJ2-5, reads KAGVTQTPRYLIKTRGQQVTLSCSPISGHRSVSWYQQTPGQGLQFLFEYFSETQRNKGNFPGRFSGRQFSNSRSEMNVSTLELGDSALYLCASSLAQGTDQETQYFGPGTRLLVL.

CDR3 nucleotide sequence: TGTGCCAGCAGCTTAGCGGCTAGCCTGAGCTCCTACGAGCAGTACTTC. As protein: CASSLAASLSSYEQYF. The rearrangement uses TRBV7-9 and TRBJ2-7, with D possibly TRBD2 on 5 matching bases. The V and J ends lost 0 bases and 0 bases respectively, with 12 bases between them. From germline, CDR1 is SEHNR and CDR2 FQNEAQ (reference sequence). The CDR3 runs to 16 residues.

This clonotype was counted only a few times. CDR3 in DNA: TGCGCCAGCAGCCTTCGACCCGCCTACAATGAGCAGTTCTTC. This translates into CASSLRPAYNEQFF. This rearrangement joins TRBV5-1 to TRBJ2-1; D unclear. Germline CDR1 is SGHRS and CDR2 is YFSETQ. Trimming left V 4 bases short and J 2 bases short, with 10 bases between. The CDR3 consists of 14 residues.